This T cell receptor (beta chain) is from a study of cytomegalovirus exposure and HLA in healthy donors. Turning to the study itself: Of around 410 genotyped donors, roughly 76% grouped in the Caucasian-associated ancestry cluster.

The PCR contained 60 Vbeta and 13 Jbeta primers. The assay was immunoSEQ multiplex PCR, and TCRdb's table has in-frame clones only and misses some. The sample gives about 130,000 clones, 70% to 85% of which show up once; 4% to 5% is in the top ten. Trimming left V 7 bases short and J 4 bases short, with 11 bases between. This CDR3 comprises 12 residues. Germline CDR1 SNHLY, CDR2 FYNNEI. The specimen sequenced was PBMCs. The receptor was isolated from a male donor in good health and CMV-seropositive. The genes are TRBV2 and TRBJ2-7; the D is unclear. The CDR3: CASKGSEYEQYF. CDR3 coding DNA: TGTGCCAGCAAAGGCAGCGAATACGAGCAGTACTTC.